This T cell receptor beta chain was obtained from a study of Graves' ophthalmopathy and Graves' hyperthyroidism. Investigators amplified TCR beta CDR3 regions from RNA transcripts. HTBI primers primed a first-round RT-PCR, and a second-round multiplex PCR followed. TCRdb called the multiplex PCR reads again in MiXCR, with one record for every CDR3 protein. The table has around 1.1 million distinct CDR3 sequences, 36% seen once. The CDR3 runs 14 residues. V lost 6 bases and J lost 9, with 15 bases in between. Germline-derived CDR1 and CDR2 are ENHRY and SYGVKD. Recruitment covered hyperthyroidism patients aged 18 to 65 whose new diagnosis was of under 2 months' duration.

This sequence was found in an adult man with Graves' hyperthyroidism. Input material: peripheral blood or thyroid tissue (not recorded which). The rearrangement links TRBV10-3 to TRBJ1-6; D remains unclear. The CDR3 DNA follows: TGTGCCATCAGGCCCGGGAGCATCAGTTCACCCCTCCACTTT. Translation gives CAIRPGSISSPLHF.